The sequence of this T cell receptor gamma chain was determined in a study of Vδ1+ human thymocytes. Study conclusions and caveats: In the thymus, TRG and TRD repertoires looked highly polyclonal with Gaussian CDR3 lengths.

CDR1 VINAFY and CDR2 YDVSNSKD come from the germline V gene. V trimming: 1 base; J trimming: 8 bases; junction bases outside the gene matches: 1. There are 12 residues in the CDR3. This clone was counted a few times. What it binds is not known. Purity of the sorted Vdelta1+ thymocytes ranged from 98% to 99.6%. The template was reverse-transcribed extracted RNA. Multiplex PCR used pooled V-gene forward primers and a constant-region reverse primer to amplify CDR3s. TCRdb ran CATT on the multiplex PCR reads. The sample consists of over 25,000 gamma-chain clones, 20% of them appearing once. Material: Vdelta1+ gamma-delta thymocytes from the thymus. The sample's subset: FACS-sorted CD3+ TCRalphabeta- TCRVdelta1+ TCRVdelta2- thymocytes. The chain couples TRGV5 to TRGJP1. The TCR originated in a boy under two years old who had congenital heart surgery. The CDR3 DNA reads TGTGCCACCTGGGACAGAGGTTGGTTCAAGATATTT. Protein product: CATWDRGWFKIF.